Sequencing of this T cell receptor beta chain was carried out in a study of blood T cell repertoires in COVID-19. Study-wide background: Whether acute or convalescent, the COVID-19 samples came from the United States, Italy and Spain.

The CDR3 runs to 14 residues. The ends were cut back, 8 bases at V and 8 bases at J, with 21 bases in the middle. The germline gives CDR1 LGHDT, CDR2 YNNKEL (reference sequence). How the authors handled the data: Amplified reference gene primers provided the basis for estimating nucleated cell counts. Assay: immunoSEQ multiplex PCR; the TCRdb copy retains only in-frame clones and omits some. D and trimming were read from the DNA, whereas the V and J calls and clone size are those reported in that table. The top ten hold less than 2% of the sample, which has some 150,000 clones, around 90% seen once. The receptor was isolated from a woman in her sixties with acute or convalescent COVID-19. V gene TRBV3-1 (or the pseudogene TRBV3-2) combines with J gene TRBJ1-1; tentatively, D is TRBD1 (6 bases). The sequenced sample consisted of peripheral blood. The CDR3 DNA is TGTGCCAGCGGGCAGGGGTCCCGACCTACCGAAGCTTTCTTT. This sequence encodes CASGQGSRPTEAFF.